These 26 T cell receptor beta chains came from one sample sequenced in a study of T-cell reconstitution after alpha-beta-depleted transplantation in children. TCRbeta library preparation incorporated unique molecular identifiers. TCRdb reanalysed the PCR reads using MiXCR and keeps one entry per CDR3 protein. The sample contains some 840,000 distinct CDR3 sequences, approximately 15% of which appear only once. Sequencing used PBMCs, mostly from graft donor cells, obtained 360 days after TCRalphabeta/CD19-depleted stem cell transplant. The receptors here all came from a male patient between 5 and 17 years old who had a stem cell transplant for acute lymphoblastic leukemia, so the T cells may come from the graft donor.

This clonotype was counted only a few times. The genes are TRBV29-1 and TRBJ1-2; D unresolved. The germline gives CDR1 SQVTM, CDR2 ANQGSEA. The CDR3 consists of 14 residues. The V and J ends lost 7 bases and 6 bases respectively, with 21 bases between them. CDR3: CSAPQWEGMDGYTF. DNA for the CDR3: TGCAGCGCCCCTCAATGGGAGGGAATGGATGGCTACACCTTC.

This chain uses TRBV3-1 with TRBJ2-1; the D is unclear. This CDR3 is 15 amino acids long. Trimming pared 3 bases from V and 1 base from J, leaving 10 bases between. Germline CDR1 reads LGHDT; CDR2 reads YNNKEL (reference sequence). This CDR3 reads CASSHDSGSYNEQFF. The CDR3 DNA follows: TGTGCCAGCAGCCACGACTCAGGATCCTACAATGAGCAGTTCTTC.

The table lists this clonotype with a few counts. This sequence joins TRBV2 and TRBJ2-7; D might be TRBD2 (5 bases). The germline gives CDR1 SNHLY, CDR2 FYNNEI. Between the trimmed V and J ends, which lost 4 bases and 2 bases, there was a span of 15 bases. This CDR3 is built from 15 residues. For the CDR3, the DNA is TGTGCCAGCAGTGTATCCGGGGTTGGCCCCTACGAGCAGTACTTC. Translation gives CASSVSGVGPYEQYF.

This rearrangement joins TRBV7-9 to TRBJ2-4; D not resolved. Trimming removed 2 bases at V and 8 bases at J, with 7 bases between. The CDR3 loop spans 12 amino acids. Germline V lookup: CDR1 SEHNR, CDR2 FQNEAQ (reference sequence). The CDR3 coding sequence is TGTGCCAGCAGCTTAAGGGTGGACATTCAGTACTTC. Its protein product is CASSLRVDIQYF.

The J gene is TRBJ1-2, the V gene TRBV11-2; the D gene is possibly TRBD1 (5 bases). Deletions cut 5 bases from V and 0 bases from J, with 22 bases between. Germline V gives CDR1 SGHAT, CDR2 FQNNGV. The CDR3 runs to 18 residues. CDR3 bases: TGTGCCAGCAGCGTTACACCAACGGGACGGATGACTAACTATGGCTACACCTTC. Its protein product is CASSVTPTGRMTNYGYTF.

CDR3 nucleotides: TGTGCCAGCAGCTTATCCGGCAGGGGAAGGCTATGGACTGAAGCTTTCTTT. It yields the protein CASSLSGRGRLWTEAFF. This chain joins TRBV11-2 and TRBJ1-1; possibly TRBD1 for D (6 bases). V was cut by 2 bases and J by 5 bases, with 21 bases left in between. The CDR3 is 17 amino acids. From germline, CDR1 is SGHAT and CDR2 FQNNGV.

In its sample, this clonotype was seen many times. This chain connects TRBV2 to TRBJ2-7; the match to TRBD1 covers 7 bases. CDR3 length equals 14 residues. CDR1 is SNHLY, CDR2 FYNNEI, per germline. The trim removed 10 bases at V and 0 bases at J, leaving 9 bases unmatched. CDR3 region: CATSKRQGSYEQYF. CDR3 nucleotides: TGTGCCACCTCGAAAAGACAGGGCTCCTACGAGCAGTACTTC.

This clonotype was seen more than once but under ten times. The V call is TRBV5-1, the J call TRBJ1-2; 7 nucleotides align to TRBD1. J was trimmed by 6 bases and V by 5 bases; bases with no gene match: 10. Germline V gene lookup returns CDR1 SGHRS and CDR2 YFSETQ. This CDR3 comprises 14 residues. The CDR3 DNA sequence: TGCGCCAGCAGATTATCCGGGACAGCCCATGGCTACACCTTC. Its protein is CASRLSGTAHGYTF.

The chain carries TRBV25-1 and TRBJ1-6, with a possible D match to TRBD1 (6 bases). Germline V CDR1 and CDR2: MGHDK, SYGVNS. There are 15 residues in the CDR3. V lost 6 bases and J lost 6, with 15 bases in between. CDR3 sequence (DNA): TGTGCCAGCAGCGCAACGACAGGCCCTAATTCACCCCTCCACTTT. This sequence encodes CASSATTGPNSPLHF.

The CDR3 nucleotides are TGTGCCAGCAGCCGGACTTTCCGCGGCTCCTACGAGCAGTACTTC. Translating it yields CASSRTFRGSYEQYF. V usage is TRBV5-8 and J usage is TRBJ2-7; tentative D call: TRBD2 (5 bases). CDR3 length: 15 amino acids. V lost 4 bases and J 0 bases, leaving 14 bases between the germline ends. From germline, CDR1 is SGHTS and CDR2 YDEGEE.

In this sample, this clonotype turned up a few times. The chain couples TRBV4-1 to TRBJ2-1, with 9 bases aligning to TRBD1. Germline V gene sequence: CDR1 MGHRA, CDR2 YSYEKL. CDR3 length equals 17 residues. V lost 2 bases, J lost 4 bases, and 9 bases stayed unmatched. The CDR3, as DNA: TGCGCCAGCAGCCAACCCAACAGGGGGCGCGAGTACAATGAGCAGTTCTTC. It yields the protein CASSQPNRGREYNEQFF.

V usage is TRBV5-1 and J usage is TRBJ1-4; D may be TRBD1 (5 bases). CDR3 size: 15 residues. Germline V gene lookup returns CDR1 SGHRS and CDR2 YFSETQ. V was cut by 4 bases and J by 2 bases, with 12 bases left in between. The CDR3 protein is CASSAKGTTNEKLFF. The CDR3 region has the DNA TGCGCCAGCAGCGCCAAGGGGACTACTAATGAAAAACTGTTTTTT.

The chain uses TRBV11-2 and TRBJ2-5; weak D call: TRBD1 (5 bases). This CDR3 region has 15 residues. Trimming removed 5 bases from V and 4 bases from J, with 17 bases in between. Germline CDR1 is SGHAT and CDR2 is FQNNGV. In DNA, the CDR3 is TGTGCCAGCAGCCCTGGGGCCCAACTGCGAGAGACCCAGTACTTC. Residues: CASSPGAQLRETQYF.

The CDR3 sequence is CAISESEGKKGTGELFF. The CDR3 DNA is TGTGCCATCAGTGAGTCGGAGGGGAAGAAAGGGACCGGGGAGCTGTTTTTT. The chain employs TRBV10-3 and TRBJ2-2, with D possibly matching TRBD2 (6 bases). V lost 0 bases and J lost 5, with 16 bases in between. Germline V gene sequence: CDR1 ENHRY, CDR2 SYGVKD. The CDR3 spans 17 residues.

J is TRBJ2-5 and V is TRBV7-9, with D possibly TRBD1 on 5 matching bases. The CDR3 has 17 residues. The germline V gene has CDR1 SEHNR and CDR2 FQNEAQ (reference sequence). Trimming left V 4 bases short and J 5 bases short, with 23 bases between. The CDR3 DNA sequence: TGTGCCAGCAGCTCCGTGGTTAGGGGTCATTCAGTCGAGACCCAGTACTTC. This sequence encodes CASSSVVRGHSVETQYF.

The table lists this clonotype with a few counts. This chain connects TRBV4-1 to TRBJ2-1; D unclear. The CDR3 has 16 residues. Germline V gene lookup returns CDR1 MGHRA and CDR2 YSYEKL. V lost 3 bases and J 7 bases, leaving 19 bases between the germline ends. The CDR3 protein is CASSHPGTSLGNEQFF. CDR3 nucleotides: TGCGCCAGCAGCCACCCCGGTACGTCCTTGGGGAATGAGCAGTTCTTC.

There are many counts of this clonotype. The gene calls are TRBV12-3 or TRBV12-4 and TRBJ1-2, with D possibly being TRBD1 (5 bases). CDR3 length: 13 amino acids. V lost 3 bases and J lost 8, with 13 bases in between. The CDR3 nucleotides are TGTGCCAGCAGTTTTGGGGGAATGGGAGGCTACACCTTC. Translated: CASSFGGMGGYTF.

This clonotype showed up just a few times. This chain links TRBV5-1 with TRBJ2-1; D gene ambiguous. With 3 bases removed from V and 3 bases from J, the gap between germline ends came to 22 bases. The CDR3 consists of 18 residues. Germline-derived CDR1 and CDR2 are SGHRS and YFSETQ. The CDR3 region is CASSSLADRVVIYNEQFF. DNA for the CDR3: TGCGCCAGCAGCTCCCTCGCCGATAGGGTCGTAATCTACAATGAGCAGTTCTTC.

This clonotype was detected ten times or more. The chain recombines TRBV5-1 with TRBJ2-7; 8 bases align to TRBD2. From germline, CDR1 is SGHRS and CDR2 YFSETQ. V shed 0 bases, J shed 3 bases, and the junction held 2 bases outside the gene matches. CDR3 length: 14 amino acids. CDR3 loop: CASSLVGTSYEQYF. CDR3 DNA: TGCGCCAGCAGCTTGGTTGGGACTAGCTACGAGCAGTACTTC.

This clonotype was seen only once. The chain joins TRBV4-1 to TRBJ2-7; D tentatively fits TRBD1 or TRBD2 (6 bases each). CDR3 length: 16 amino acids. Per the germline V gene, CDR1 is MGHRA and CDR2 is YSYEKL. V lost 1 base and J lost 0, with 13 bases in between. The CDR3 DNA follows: TGCGCCAGCAGCCAAGGGAGGGGGGCGAGCTCCTACGAGCAGTACTTC. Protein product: CASSQGRGASSYEQYF.

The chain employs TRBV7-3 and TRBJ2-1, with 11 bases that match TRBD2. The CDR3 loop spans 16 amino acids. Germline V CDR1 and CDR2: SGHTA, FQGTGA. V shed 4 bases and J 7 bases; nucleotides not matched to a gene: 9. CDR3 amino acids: CASSSHAGLAVNEQFF. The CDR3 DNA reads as TGTGCCAGCAGCTCCCACGCGGGACTAGCGGTAAATGAGCAGTTCTTC.

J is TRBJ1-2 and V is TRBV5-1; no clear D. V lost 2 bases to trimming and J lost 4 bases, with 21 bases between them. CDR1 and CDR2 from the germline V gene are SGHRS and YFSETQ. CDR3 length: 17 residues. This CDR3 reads CASSLTSSWQASYGYTF. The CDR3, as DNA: TGCGCCAGCAGCTTAACATCTTCTTGGCAGGCAAGCTATGGCTACACCTTC.

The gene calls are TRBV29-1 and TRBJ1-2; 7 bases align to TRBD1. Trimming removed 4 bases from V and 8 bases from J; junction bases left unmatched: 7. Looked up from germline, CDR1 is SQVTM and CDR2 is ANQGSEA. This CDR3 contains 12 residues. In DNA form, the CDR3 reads TGCAGCGTTGCCGGACAGGCTTACGGCTACACCTTC. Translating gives CSVAGQAYGYTF.

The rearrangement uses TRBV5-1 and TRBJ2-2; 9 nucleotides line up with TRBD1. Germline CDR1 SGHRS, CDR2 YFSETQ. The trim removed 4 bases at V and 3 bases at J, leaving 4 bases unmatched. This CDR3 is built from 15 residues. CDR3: CASSVDRGYTGELFF. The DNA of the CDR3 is TGCGCCAGCAGCGTGGACAGGGGATACACCGGGGAGCTGTTTTTT.

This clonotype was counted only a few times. The CDR3 sequence is CASSRHRGTGPGNEKLFF. For the CDR3, the DNA is TGTGCCAGCAGCCGCCACCGGGGTACAGGGCCGGGTAATGAAAAACTGTTTTTT. The J gene is TRBJ1-4, the V gene TRBV12-3 or TRBV12-4; perhaps TRBD1 as D (6 bases). The ends were cut back, 6 bases at V and 4 bases at J, with 24 bases in the middle. The CDR3 runs 18 residues.

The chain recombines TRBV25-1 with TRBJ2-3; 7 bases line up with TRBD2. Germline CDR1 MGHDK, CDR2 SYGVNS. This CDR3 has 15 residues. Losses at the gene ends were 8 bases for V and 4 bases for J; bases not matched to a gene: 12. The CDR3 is CASAYLAGVADTQYF. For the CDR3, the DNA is TGTGCCAGCGCTTATCTGGCGGGAGTGGCAGATACGCAGTATTTT.